This TCR beta chain is drawn from a study of graft-versus-host responses after intestinal transplantation. Overall study findings and caveats: Within the allografts of patients who had graft-donor T cell macrochimerism, graft-versus-host to host-versus-graft clonal ratios were high.

Clones were read by immunoSEQ multiplex PCR, and TCRdb kept only the in-frame ones, dropping some. Of tens of thousands of clones detected, roughly 90% appear once; the ten largest clones hold around 0.49%. For this clone: Its matching antigen is unknown.

This specimen consisted of unstimulated CD8+ T cells sorted from spleen or lymph node cells, obtained before intestinal transplant. This clonotype was sampled from a human donor who received an intestinal transplant.

In DNA form, the CDR3 reads TGTGCCAGCAGCTGGACAGGCCCCTACGAGCAGTACTTC. Its translation: CASSWTGPYEQYF. The J gene is TRBJ2-7, the V gene TRBV11-1; the match to TRBD1 covers 7 bases. This CDR3 has 13 residues. V gave up 4 bases and J gave up 2 bases; unmatched junction bases: 2. The germline CDR1 and CDR2 sequences are SGHAT and FQDESV (reference sequence).